The 18 T cell receptor beta chains below come from one sample, sequenced in a study of identical twins. Using its own MiXCR run on the 5' RACE reads, TCRdb lists one record per CDR3 protein. This sample carries 1,800,000 or so distinct CDR3 sequences, roughly a third of them seen once, and the ten largest clones take around 0.25%. Material for sequencing was cord blood. The receptors here all came from a newborn girl in good health.

The V call is TRBV4-1, the J call TRBJ1-4; the D is unclear. The germline V gene has CDR1 MGHRA and CDR2 YSYEKL. The germline V and J ends were trimmed by 1 base and 6 bases, with 6 bases remaining between them. The CDR3 extends over 13 amino acids. Here the CDR3 DNA reads TGCGCCAGCAGCCAAGGGCTCGATGAAAAACTGTTTTTT. It translates to CASSQGLDEKLFF.

The J gene is TRBJ2-3, the V gene TRBV10-3; the D gene is possibly TRBD2 (5 bases). This CDR3 contains 13 residues. Trimming removed 3 bases at V and 10 bases at J, with 14 bases between. Germline CDR1 is ENHRY and CDR2 is SYGVKD. The CDR3 DNA is TGTGCCATCAGTGACTCCTTGAGCGGTGCGCAGTATTTT. Translating it yields CAISDSLSGAQYF.

CDR3 residues: CASSLGRSYQETQYF. In DNA form, the CDR3 reads TGCGCCAGCAGCTTAGGACGCTCGTACCAAGAGACCCAGTACTTC. The J gene is TRBJ2-5, the V gene TRBV5-1; no clear D. Between the trimmed V and J ends, which lost 2 bases and 0 bases, there was a span of 11 bases. The germline CDR1 and CDR2 sequences are SGHRS and YFSETQ. The CDR3 totals 15 residues.

The CDR3 spells CASRDQTGWYNEQFF. Here the CDR3 DNA reads TGTGCCAGCAGAGACCAGACAGGGTGGTACAATGAGCAGTTCTTC. J is TRBJ2-1 and V is TRBV6-1; 7 bases are shared with TRBD1. This CDR3 comprises 15 residues. Germline CDR1 reads MNHNS; CDR2 reads SASEGT. With 6 bases clipped from V and 4 bases from J, the junction kept 9 bases outside the gene matches.

The rearrangement joins TRBV3-1 to TRBJ2-7; D may correspond to TRBD1 or TRBD2 (5 bases each). The CDR3 spans 17 residues. Germline assignment: CDR1 LGHDT and CDR2 YNNKEL (reference sequence). Deletions cut 0 bases from V and 1 base from J, with 16 bases between. The chain's CDR3 is CASSQDLFGDASYEQYF. The CDR3 DNA is TGTGCCAGCAGCCAAGATCTTTTCGGGGACGCATCCTACGAGCAGTACTTC.

At least ten counts were recorded for this clonotype. The genes are TRBV28 and TRBJ2-7; D is unresolved. Trimming removed 5 bases from V and 5 bases from J, with 7 bases in between. Germline CDR1 MDHEN, CDR2 SYDVKM. The CDR3 totals 11 residues. CDR3: CASSQRDEQYF. CDR3 bases: TGTGCCAGCAGTCAACGGGACGAGCAGTACTTC. Full variable domain (rest looked up from reference TRBV28 and TRBJ2-7): DVKVTQSSRYLVKRTGEKVFLECVQDMDHENMFWYRQDPGLGLRLIYFSYDVKMKEKGDIPEGYSVSREKKERFSLILESASTNQTSMYLCASSQRDEQYFGPGTRLTVT.

In DNA, the CDR3 is TGTGCCAGCAGCTTAAAGGGGGCGCCGGGTGAAAAACTGTTTTTT. Residues: CASSLKGAPGEKLFF. V and J are TRBV7-9 and TRBJ1-4, with 7 bases that match TRBD1. Germline CDR1 is SEHNR and CDR2 is FQNEAQ (reference sequence). V shed 2 bases, J shed 7 bases, and the junction held 7 bases outside the gene matches. The CDR3 totals 15 residues.

This clonotype was observed a few times. The chain joins TRBV29-1 to TRBJ1-2; no definite D call. Between the trimmed V and J ends, which lost 0 bases and 7 bases, there was a span of 12 bases. Germline CDR1 reads SQVTM; CDR2 reads ANQGSEA. The CDR3 extends over 13 amino acids. CDR3 amino acids: CSVEDVTSLGYTF. The CDR3 DNA sequence: TGCAGCGTTGAAGATGTAACAAGTCTTGGCTACACCTTC.

This clonotype came up a few times. As DNA, the CDR3 is TGTGCCAGCATCCAATTCGAGGGCAATGAGCAGTTCTTC. It specifies CASIQFEGNEQFF. This chain uses TRBV28 with TRBJ2-1, with D maybe TRBD2 (5 bases). The V gene's germline CDR1 is MDHEN and CDR2 SYDVKM. The ends were cut back, 7 bases at V and 6 bases at J, with 13 bases in the middle. CDR3 length equals 13 residues.

This clonotype occurred many times. The chain links TRBV12-3 or TRBV12-4 to TRBJ2-1; the D gene is possibly TRBD1 (6 bases). The CDR3 has 16 residues. The V end lost 5 bases, the J end lost 8 bases, and 22 bases lay between the germline ends. The CDR3 sequence is CASSALVQGDIDEQFF. The CDR3 DNA reads as TGTGCCAGCAGTGCTTTGGTACAGGGCGACATTGATGAGCAGTTCTTC.

V is TRBV10-3 and J is TRBJ2-2; D uncertain. V lost 0 bases and J lost 2, with 7 bases in between. The CDR3 is 15 residues long. From germline, CDR1 is ENHRY and CDR2 SYGVKD. CDR3 loop: CAISESVANTGELFF. The CDR3 DNA is TGTGCCATCAGTGAGTCAGTCGCAAACACCGGGGAGCTGTTTTTT.

In its sample, this clonotype was seen a few times. Written as DNA, the CDR3 is TGCGCCAGCAGCCAAGGGAGAATTAGCAATCAGCCCCAGCATTTT. This codes for CASSQGRISNQPQHF. J is TRBJ1-5 and V is TRBV4-1; D is unresolved. The CDR3 has 15 amino acids. The germline V and J ends were trimmed by 1 base and 0 bases, with 7 bases remaining between them. Germline assignment: CDR1 MGHRA and CDR2 YSYEKL.

V usage is TRBV2 and J usage is TRBJ2-5, with TRBD2 matching over 7 bases. The DNA end lines up better with TRBJ2-7; the J call may be wrong. CDR1 is SNHLY, CDR2 FYNNEI, per germline. CDR3 length: 14 amino acids. Here the CDR3 reads CASSILSGRGEQYF. The DNA of the CDR3 is TGTGCCAGCAGTATTCTTTCGGGGAGGGGCGAGCAGTACTTC.

There are many counts of this clonotype. V gene TRBV4-2 combines with J gene TRBJ1-2, with TRBD1 as a possible D gene (5 bases). V gave up 0 bases and J gave up 2 bases, with 13 bases separating them. From germline, CDR1 is LGHNA and CDR2 YNFKEQ. The CDR3 has 16 residues. DNA for the CDR3: TGTGCCAGCAGCCAAGATACGGCGGGACGGAACTATGGCTACACCTTC. This translates into CASSQDTAGRNYGYTF.

The V call is TRBV6-2 or TRBV6-3, the J call TRBJ2-3; weak D call: TRBD2 (5 bases). Deletions cut 5 bases from V and 2 bases from J, with 14 bases between. Germline CDR1 is MNHEY and CDR2 is SVGEGT. This CDR3 comprises 15 residues. The CDR3 DNA reads TGTGCCAGCAGTCCGAAGAGCGGTCCCACAGATACGCAGTATTTT. As protein: CASSPKSGPTDTQYF.

The chain has TRBV5-1 and TRBJ2-1; D could derive from TRBD1 or TRBD2 (6 bases each). V dropped 0 bases and J dropped 8 bases, with 21 bases sitting between them. Germline CDR1 and CDR2: SGHRS and YFSETQ. The CDR3 runs to 17 residues. As DNA, the CDR3 is TGCGCCAGCAGCTTGGGTCTTGTTACGGGGGCAGGCGATGAGCAGTTCTTC. Translated: CASSLGLVTGAGDEQFF. Together with reference TRBV5-1 and TRBJ2-1, the CDR3 gives the full variable domain: KAGVTQTPRYLIKTRGQQVTLSCSPISGHRSVSWYQQTPGQGLQFLFEYFSETQRNKGNFPGRFSGRQFSNSRSEMNVSTLELGDSALYLCASSLGLVTGAGDEQFFGPGTRLTVL.

The chain combines TRBV5-1 with TRBJ1-1, with a tentative D call TRBD1 (6 bases). CDR1 is SGHRS, CDR2 YFSETQ, per germline. The CDR3 covers 13 residues. Deletions cut 7 bases from V and 5 bases from J, with 15 bases between. CDR3 sequence: CASGEGVGTEAFF. DNA of the CDR3: TGCGCCAGCGGTGAGGGGGTGGGAACTGAAGCTTTCTTT.

This chain uses TRBV12-3 or TRBV12-4 with TRBJ2-5; 11 bases match TRBD1. The CDR3 is 15 amino acids. V shed 6 bases, J shed 2 bases, and the junction held 5 bases outside the gene matches. DNA for the CDR3: TGTGCCAGCAGCCGGACAGGGGGCAGGCAAGAGACCCAGTACTTC. Its protein product is CASSRTGGRQETQYF.